This TCR beta chain emerged from a study of identical twins listed by TCRdb under 2016. Some background on the complete study: TCR alpha and beta repertoires from monozygotic twins, unrelated adults of various ages and cord blood were deep-sequenced to test whether fetal clonotypes persist. To rule out contamination, replicate twin experiments were performed at different times with different library preparation protocols. Findings and caveats that apply to the study as a whole: Because the same donors could not be followed over many years, the conclusions depended on cross-sectional statistical analysis. Fewer insertions were carried by abundant cord blood beta clonotypes; a weaker similar trend was observed in young adult naive repertoires, while no such trend was observed in memory repertoires. The excess sharing between twins in beta out-of-frame sequences was weaker because fewer shared sequences reduced the signal-to-noise ratio. Out-of-frame TCR alpha sequences shared between twins showed an excess of low generation-probability sequences compared with coincidental sharing between unrelated individuals. Recombination models systematically underestimated out-of-frame TCR alpha sharing in monozygotic twins but agreed with sharing between unrelated individuals. Zero-insertion analyses could be partly confounded by invariant T cells such as MAIT and iNKT, though diverse VJ usage argued against such confounding for most clonotypes.

Concerning this clonotype: Its cognate antigen has yet to be identified. Base qualities were left out, and no much larger clone turns up one base away.

Libraries were made using 5' RACE. TCRdb names Illumina HiSeq 2000 as the instrument used. Template switching added a universal primer binding site, and the final cDNA carried a unique molecular identifier that allowed TCR cDNA molecules to be counted accurately. Specific primers in the conserved constant-segment region were used to synthesize first-strand cDNA for TCR alpha and beta chains. Each cDNA library was double barcoded, with a SMART-Mk sample barcode plus Illumina barcodes, to control for contamination. TruSeq adapter sequences and Illumina sample barcodes were added in two successive PCR steps. The TCR alpha and beta cDNA libraries were sequenced on the Illumina HiSeq platform using custom primers. The published analysis was carried out like this. Raw reads were processed with MiGEC to extract unique molecular identifiers, and MiXCR was used to determine CDR3 positions. Recombination models were inferred per individual with the repgenHMM and IGoR tools using an EM algorithm. The analysis of shared clonotypes was done with the tcR package in R, with sharing normalized by the product of cloneset sizes. Out-of-frame nonproductive sequences were analyzed to study raw recombination free of thymic and clonal selection effects. TCRdb took the public reads, trimmed them with fastp at Q25, ran MiXCR for clone calling and kept in-frame beta chains. Rows are unified per CDR3 protein, each entry keeping the most common DNA and genes. TCRdb, rather than the study authors, made the V and J calls. The table for this sample lists roughly 750,000 distinct CDR3 sequences; 21% of them were counted only once. The ten largest make up around 4.5% of the sample.

Via the germline V gene, CDR1 is KGHSH and CDR2 LQKENI. The germline ends are 20 bases apart after V is trimmed by 5 bases and J by 9 bases. There are 14 amino acids in the CDR3, from cysteine to phenylalanine inclusive. Of all the DNA, just the CDR3 is kept, 42 bases in frame from base 1. Only healthy Caucasian donors were included. The twin cohort consisted of three pairs of female monozygotic twins, all aged 18 to 29 years. The RNA used for TCR libraries was isolated from peripheral blood mononuclear cells. This same sample was also part of a study on T cells expressing NK-cell markers. Reported in the second study: Three sorted T-cell subsets (CD3+CD56+NKG2C+, CD3+CD56+NKG2C- and CD3+CD56-NKG2C+) from seven to nine donors had their TCR beta-chain repertoires profiled. Seven of the eight sequenced donors were HCMV-seropositive and one was HCMV-seronegative. To restrict sorting to alphabetaTCR-expressing T cells, an anti-gammadeltaTCR antibody was added in several experiments. In over 5 donors, the dominant CD3+CD56+NKG2C+ clonotypes were among the top 10 CD8+ clonotypes and accounted for about 1.0-8% of CD8+ T cells. Those dominant clonotypes were again the most abundant among CD3+CD56-NKG2C+ cells in a handful of donors, at about 25-60.1%. It remained unclear whether the expanded NKG2C-expressing T cell clones were specific for HCMV antigens. The study sequenced eight donors, all healthy volunteers chosen at random: three men and five women. To determine HCMV serostatus, a commercial ELISA kit was used to detect HCMV-specific IgG in serum. Bulk peripheral blood T-cell repertoires were additionally sequenced from unsorted PBMC for over 5 donors. MIGEC handled demultiplexing of the reads and grouping by UMI, while MiTCR was used to assemble and quantify clonotypes. To remove erroneous sequences, TCR cDNA sequences were retained only when supported by two or more reads. The tcR package was used for downstream repertoire analysis, and clonotypes were matched between fractions using CDR3 nucleotide sequence together with V segment. VDJmatch was used to annotate antigen specificity against VDJdb, with one amino acid substitution in CDR3 allowed.

Rearrangement joined TRBV18 to TRBJ2-7, and TRBD1 may be the D gene, going by 5 matching bases. The sequence was collected from a young woman in good health. Sequencing used PBMCs. The CDR3 corresponds to CASSGDRSTMGQYF. The DNA reads TGTGCCAGCTCAGGCGACAGATCTACGATGGGGCAGTACTTC. The reference TRBV18 and TRBJ2-7 proteins fill in what lies around the CDR3, so the full variable domain reads NAGVMQNPRHLVRRRGQEARLRCSPMKGHSHVYWYRQLPEEGLKFMVYLQKENIIDESGMPKERFSAEFPKEGPSILRIQQVVRGDSAAYFCASSGDRSTMGQYFGPGTRLTVT.